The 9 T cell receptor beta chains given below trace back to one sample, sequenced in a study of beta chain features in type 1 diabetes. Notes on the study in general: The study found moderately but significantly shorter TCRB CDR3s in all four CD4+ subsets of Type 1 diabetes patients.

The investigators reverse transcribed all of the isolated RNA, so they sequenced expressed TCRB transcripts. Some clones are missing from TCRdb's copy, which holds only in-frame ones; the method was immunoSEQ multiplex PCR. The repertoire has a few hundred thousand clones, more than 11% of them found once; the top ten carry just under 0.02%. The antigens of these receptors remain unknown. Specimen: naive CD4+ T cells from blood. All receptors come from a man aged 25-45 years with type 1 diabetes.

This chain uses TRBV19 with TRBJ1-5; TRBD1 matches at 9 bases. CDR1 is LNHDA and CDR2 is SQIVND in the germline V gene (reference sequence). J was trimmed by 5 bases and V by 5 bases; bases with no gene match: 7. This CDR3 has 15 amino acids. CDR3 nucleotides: TGTGCCAGTAGTTTCCTTCGACAGGGGGATCAGCCCCAGCATTTT. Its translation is CASSFLRQGDQPQHF.

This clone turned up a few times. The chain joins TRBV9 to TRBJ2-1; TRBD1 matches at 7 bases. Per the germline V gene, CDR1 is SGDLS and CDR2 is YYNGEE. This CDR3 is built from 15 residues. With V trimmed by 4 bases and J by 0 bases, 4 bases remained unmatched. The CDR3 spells CASSPGQTSYNEQFF. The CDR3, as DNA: TGTGCCAGCAGCCCGGGACAGACCTCCTACAATGAGCAGTTCTTC.

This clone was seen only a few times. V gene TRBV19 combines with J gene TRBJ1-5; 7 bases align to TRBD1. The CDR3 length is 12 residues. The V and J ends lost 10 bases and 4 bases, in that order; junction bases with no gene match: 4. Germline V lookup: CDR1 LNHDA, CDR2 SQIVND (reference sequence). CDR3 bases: TGTGCCACTCAGGGACAGAATCAGCCCCAGCATTTT. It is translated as CATQGQNQPQHF.

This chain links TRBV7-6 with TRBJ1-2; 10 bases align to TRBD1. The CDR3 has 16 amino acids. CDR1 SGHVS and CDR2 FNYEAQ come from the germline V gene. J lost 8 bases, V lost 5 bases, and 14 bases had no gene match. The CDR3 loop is CASSQGQGGLRQGYTF. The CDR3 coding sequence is TGTGCCAGCAGCCAAGGACAGGGGGGCCTAAGGCAGGGCTACACCTTC.

Here the CDR3 DNA reads TGTGCCAGCAGCTTAGGGCAGGCAGGGGAGACCCAGTACTTC. Amino acids: CASSLGQAGETQYF. This rearrangement joins TRBV7-2 to TRBJ2-5; D is perhaps TRBD1 (5 bases). Germline V gene data show CDR1 as SGHTA and CDR2 as FQGNSA. Trimming took off 1 base at V and 5 bases at J, with 11 bases between the two ends. The CDR3 has 14 amino acids.

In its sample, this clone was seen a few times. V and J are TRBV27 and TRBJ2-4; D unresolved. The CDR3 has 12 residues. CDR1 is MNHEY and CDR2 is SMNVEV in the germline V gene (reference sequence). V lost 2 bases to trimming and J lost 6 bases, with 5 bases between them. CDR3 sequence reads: CASSLGRNIQYF. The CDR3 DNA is TGTGCCAGCAGTTTAGGGCGAAACATTCAGTACTTC.

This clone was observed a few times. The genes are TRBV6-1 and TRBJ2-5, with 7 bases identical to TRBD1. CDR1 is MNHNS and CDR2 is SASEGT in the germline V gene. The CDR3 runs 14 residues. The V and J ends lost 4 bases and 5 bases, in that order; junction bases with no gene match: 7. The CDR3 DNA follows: TGTGCCAGCAGTGCTAACAGGGGAAGGGAGACCCAGTACTTC. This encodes CASSANRGRETQYF.

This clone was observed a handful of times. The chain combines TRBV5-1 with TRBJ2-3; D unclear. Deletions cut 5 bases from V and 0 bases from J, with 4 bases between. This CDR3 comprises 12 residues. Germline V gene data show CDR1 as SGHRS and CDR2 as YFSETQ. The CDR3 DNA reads TGCGCCAGCAGACAGAGCACAGATACGCAGTATTTT. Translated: CASRQSTDTQYF.

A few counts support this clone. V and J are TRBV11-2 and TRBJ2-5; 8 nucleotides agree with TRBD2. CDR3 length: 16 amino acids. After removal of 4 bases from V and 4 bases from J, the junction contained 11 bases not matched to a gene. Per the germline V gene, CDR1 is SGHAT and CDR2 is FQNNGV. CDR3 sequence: CASSSPLAGRGETQYF. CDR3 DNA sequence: TGTGCCAGCAGCTCCCCTTTAGCGGGGAGAGGAGAGACCCAGTACTTC.